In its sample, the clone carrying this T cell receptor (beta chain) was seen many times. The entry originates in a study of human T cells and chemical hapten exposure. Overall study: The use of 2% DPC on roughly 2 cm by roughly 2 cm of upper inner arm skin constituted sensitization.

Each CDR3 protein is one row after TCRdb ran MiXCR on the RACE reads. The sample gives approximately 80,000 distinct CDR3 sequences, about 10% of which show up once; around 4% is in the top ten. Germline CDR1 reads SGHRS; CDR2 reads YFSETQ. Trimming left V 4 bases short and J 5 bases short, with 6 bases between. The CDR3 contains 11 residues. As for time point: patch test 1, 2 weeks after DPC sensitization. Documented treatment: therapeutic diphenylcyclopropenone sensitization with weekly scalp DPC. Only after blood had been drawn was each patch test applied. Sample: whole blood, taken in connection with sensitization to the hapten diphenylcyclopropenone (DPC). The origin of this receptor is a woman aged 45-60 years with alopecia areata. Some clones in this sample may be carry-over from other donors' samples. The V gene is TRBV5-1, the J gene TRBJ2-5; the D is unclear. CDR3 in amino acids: CASSTLETQYF. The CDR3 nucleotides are TGCGCCAGCAGCACCCTGGAGACCCAGTACTTC.